This entry features one TCR beta chain sequence. The germline V gene has CDR1 LGHNT and CDR2 FRNRAP. V dropped 8 bases and J dropped 8 bases, with 12 bases sitting between them. This CDR3 is 11 amino acids long. The data were taken from a study of Graves' ophthalmopathy and Graves' hyperthyroidism. Aged 18 to 65, the patients with hyperthyroidism had under 2 months' duration and were newly diagnosed. Orbital computed tomography and thyroid ultrasound, along with TRAb, serum thyroxine and clinical symptoms, underpinned diagnosis. Amplification from RNA transcripts yielded the TCR beta CDR3 regions. Investigators did first-round RT-PCR with HTBI primers, then second-round multiplex PCR. TCRdb fed the multiplex PCR reads into MiXCR, producing one record per CDR3 protein. The sample lists hundreds of thousands of distinct CDR3 sequences, 20% to 25% occurring once.

The gene calls are TRBV12-5 and TRBJ1-1; unclear D gene. This receptor was obtained from a woman aged 18-29 years with stable Graves' hyperthyroidism. Some clones in this sample may be carry-over from other donors' samples. The sample comprised peripheral blood. CDR3 region: CASSVLVEAFF. The CDR3 coding sequence is TGTGCTAGTTCTGTTTTGGTGGAAGCTTTCTTT.